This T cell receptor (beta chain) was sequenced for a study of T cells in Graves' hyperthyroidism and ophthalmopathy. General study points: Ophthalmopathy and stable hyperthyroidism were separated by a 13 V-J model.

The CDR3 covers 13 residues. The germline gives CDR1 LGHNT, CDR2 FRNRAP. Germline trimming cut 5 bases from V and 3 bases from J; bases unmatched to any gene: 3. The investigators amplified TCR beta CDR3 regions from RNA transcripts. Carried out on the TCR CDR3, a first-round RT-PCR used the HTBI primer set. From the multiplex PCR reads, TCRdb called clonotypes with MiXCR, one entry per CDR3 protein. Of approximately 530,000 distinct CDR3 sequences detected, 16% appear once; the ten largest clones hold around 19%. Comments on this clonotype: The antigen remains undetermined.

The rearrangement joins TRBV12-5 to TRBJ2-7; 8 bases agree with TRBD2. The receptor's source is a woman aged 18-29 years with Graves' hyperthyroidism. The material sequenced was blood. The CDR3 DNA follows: TGTGCTAGTGGTCGGGGACTAGACTACGAGCAGTACTTC. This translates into CASGRGLDYEQYF.